This T cell receptor beta chain was sequenced in a study of Graves' ophthalmopathy and Graves' hyperthyroidism. Study-wide results and limits: Blood also contained most of the expanded thyroid clonotypes above 0.001 frequency. The model flagged ophthalmopathy progression at approximately 66% sensitivity and about 72% specificity.

Trimming removed 3 bases at V and 10 bases at J, with 6 bases between. The CDR3 consists of 11 residues. There are many counts of this clonotype. Its specificity is not known. RNA transcripts provided the template for amplifying TCR beta CDR3 regions. RT-PCR in the first round used HTBI primers; a second-round multiplex PCR followed. MiXCR, applied by TCRdb to the multiplex PCR reads, yields one record per CDR3 protein. The data contain approximately 700,000 distinct CDR3 sequences, roughly two fifths of them seen just once; the ten biggest clones take up 2.5% to 3.5%. The sequence was obtained from an adult man with Graves' ophthalmopathy. J is TRBJ1-4 and V is TRBV12-3 or TRBV12-4, with D maybe TRBD1 (5 bases). Sequenced input: peripheral blood. CDR3: CASSLGGKLFF. CDR3 bases: TGTGCCAGCAGTTTGGGGGGAAAACTGTTTTTT.